What follows describes a single TCR beta chain. Its specificity is not known. The V end was cut by 3 bases, the J end by 1 base, with 7 bases between. CDR1 and CDR2 (germline): PRHDT, FYEKMQ (reference sequence). The CDR3 length is 15 residues. The data were obtained in a study of cytomegalovirus exposure and HLA in healthy donors. The PCR employed 60 Vbeta primers together with 13 Jbeta primers. The table came from immunoSEQ multiplex PCR; TCRdb's copy has only in-frame clones and leaves some out. The sample shows roughly 99,000 clones, around 85% of them seen only once. Study-wide findings and caveats: Later work showed greater clonal expansion in HLA-associated TCR beta chains than in equally common others.

Sequencing input: PBMCs. The receptor's source is a young man in good health and CMV-seronegative. The chain combines TRBV13 with TRBJ2-6; no clear D. In DNA form, the CDR3 reads TGTGCCAGCAGCTTCAGAGGATCTGGGGCCAACGTCCTGACTTTC. Translated: CASSFRGSGANVLTF.